A selection of T cell receptor beta chains follows, all from one sample in a study of CD8+CD57+ T cells in acquired aplastic anemia. In TCRdb, the reads were re-called with MiXCR into one record per CDR3 protein. This sample has fewer than 200,000 distinct CDR3 sequences, with under 75% found just once. Sequencing was done on a sample of sorted CD4+, CD8+, or CD8+CD57+ T cells (not recorded which) from PBMCs. These receptors all come from a human donor in good health. Each CDR3 is given with its conserved first and last residue.

v_gene	j_gene	len	CDR3aa
TRBV24-1	TRBJ2-7	15	CATSDPLTASYEQYF
TRBV9	TRBJ1-6	15	CASSVGGQPNSPLHF
TRBV5-1	TRBJ2-2	16	CANSWGRGVDTGELFF
TRBV25-1	TRBJ1-2	15	CASSEAWGGDYGYTF
TRBV10-3	TRBJ2-1	14	CATQTGALLNEQFF
TRBV2	TRBJ1-3	12	CASRQAGNTIYF
TRBV2	TRBJ1-5	17	CASGFSDREYSNQPQHF
TRBV5-1	TRBJ2-1	15	CASSRTSGTDNEQFF
TRBV20-1	TRBJ2-7	12	CSASTDSYEQYF
TRBV10-3	TRBJ2-3	13	CATLEGRADTQYF
TRBV7-2	TRBJ2-3	15	CASSLGSGRTDTQYF
TRBV20-1	TRBJ2-1	17	CSARDGVWRSPNNEQFF
TRBV7-2	TRBJ2-1	15	CASSQVPFSYNEQFF
TRBV24-1	TRBJ2-5	13	CATSDGTQETQYF
TRBV20-1	TRBJ2-7	13	CSARGDREYEQYF
TRBV7-8	TRBJ1-2	15	CASSAWDRGQDGYTF
TRBV20-1	TRBJ1-1	13	CSARVVVGTEAFF